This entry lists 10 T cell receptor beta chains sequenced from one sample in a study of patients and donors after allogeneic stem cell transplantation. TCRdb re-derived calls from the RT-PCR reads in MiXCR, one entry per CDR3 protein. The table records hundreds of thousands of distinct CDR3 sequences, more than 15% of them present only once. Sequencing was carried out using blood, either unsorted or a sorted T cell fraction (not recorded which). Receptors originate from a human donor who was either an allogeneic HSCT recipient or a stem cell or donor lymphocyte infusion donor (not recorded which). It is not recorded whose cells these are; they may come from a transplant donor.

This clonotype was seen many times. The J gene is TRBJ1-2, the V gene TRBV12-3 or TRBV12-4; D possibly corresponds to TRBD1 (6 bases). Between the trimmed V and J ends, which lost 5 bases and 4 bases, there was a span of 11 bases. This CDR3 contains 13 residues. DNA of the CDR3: TGTGCCAGCAGTCCGGGGGCAAGCTATGGCTACACCTTC. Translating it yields CASSPGASYGYTF.

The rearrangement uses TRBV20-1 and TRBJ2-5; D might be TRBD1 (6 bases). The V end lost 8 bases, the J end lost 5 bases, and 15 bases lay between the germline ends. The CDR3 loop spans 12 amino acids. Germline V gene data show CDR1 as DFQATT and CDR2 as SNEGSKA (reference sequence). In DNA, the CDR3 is TGCAGTACATACAGGGTCAAGGAGACCCAGTACTTC. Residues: CSTYRVKETQYF.

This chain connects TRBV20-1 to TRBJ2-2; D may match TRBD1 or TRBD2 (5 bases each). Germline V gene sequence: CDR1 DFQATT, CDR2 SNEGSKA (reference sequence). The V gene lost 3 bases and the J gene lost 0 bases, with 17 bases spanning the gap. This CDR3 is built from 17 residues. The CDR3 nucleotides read TGCAGTGCTAGTAGGCGTTCCGGGGCCACGAACACCGGGGAGCTGTTTTTT. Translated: CSASRRSGATNTGELFF.

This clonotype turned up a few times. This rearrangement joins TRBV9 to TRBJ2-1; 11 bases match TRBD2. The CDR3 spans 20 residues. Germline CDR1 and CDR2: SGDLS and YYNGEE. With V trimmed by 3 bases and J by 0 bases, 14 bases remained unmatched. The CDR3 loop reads CASSETGTSGYGSSYNEQFF. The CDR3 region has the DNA TGTGCCAGCAGCGAAACCGGGACTAGCGGTTACGGGAGCTCCTACAATGAGCAGTTCTTC.

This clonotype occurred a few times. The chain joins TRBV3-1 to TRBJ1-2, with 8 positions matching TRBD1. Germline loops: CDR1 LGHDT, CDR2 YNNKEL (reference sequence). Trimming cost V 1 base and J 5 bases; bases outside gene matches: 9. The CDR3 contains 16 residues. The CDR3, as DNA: TGTGCCAGCAGCCAAGGATTGGCAGGGGGCGCGTATGGCTACACCTTC. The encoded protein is CASSQGLAGGAYGYTF.

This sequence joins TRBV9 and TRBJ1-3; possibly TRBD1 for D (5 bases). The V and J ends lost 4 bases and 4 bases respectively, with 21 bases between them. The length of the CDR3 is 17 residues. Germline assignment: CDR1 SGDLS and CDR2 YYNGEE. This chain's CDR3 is CASSPKGPWTIGNTIYF. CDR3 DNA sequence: TGTGCCAGCAGCCCTAAGGGCCCTTGGACAATCGGAAACACCATATATTTT.

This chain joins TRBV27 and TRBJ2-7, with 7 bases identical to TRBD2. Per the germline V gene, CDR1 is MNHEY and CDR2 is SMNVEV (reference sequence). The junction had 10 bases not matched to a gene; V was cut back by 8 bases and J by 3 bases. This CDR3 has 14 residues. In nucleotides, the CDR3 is TGTGCCAGCGGCCGACTAGCAGGGCACTACGAGCAGTACTTC. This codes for CASGRLAGHYEQYF.

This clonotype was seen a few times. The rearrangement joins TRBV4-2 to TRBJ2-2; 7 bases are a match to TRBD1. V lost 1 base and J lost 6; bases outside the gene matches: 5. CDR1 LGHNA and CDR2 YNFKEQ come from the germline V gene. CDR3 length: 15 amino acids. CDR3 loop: CASSQGLGGSGELFF. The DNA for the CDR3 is TGTGCCAGCAGCCAAGGGCTAGGGGGCTCCGGGGAGCTGTTTTTT.

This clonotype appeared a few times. Here the CDR3 DNA reads TGTGCCAGCAGTGAAGCTTGGGACAGGGGCTACGAGCAGTACTTC. It encodes CASSEAWDRGYEQYF. V usage is TRBV6-1 and J usage is TRBJ2-7; 10 bases agree with TRBD1. V lost 0 bases, J lost 3 bases, and 2 bases stayed unmatched. CDR1 is MNHNS, CDR2 SASEGT, per germline. The CDR3 covers 15 residues.

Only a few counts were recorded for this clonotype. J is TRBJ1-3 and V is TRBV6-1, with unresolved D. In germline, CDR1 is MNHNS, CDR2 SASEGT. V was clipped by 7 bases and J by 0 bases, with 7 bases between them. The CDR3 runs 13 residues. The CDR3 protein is CASKVDSGNTIYF. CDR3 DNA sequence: TGTGCCAGCAAGGTAGACTCTGGAAACACCATATATTTT.